The source of this TCR beta chain is a study of response to subunit inactivated influenza vaccine. Study-wide points: The authors suggested that every seasonal influenza vaccination recruits few new T cells.

In this sample, this clonotype turned up a few times. Its specificity is unknown. TCRdb itself ran the RT-PCR reads through MiXCR, one entry per CDR3 protein. The sample carries 300,000 to 350,000 distinct CDR3 sequences, 21% recorded once. Germline V gene data show CDR1 as MNHEY and CDR2 as SMNVEV (reference sequence). The CDR3 sequence is 13 residues long. V gave up 5 bases and J gave up 2 bases, with 10 bases separating them. The sequencing used PBMCs from blood, collected less than 22 months after vaccination. V and J are TRBV27 and TRBJ2-7, with unresolved D. The sequence was collected from a man between 50 and 69 years old who received an inactivated influenza vaccine. CDR3 bases: TGTGCCAGCAGTCCTTTTATCGCCTACGAGCAGTACTTC. As protein: CASSPFIAYEQYF.